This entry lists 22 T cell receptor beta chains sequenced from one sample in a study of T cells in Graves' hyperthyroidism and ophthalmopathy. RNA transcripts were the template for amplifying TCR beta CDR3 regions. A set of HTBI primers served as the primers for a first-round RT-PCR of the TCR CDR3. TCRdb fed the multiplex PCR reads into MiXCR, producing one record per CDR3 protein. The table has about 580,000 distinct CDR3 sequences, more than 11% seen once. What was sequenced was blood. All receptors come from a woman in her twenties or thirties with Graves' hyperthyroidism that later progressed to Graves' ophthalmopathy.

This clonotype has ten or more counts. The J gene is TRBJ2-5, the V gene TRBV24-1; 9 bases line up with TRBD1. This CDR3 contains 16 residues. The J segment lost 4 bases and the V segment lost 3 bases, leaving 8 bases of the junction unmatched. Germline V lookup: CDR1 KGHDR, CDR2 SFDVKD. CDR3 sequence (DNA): TGTGCCACCAGTGATCCGGGACAGGGAATCGGAGAGACCCAGTACTTC. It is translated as CATSDPGQGIGETQYF.

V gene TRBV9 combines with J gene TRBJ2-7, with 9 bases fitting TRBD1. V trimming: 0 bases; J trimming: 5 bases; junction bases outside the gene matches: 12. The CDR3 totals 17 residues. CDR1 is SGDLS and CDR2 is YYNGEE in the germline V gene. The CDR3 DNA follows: TGTGCCAGCAGCGTAGAAGGGGGGGGGACAGGGAACGACGAGCAGTACTTC. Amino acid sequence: CASSVEGGGTGNDEQYF.

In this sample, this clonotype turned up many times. CDR3 sequence reads: CASRRGGASGTFSETQYF. The CDR3 region has the DNA TGTGCCAGCAGACGCGGCGGTGCTAGCGGGACCTTTTCTGAGACCCAGTACTTC. The rearrangement links TRBV7-3 to TRBJ2-5; TRBD2 agrees at 9 bases. V lost 6 bases and J lost 5; bases outside the gene matches: 19. From germline, CDR1 is SGHTA and CDR2 FQGTGA. The CDR3 contains 18 residues.

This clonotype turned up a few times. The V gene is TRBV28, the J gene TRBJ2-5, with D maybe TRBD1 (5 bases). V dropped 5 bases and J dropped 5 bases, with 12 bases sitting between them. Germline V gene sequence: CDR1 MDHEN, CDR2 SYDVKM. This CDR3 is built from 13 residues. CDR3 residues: CASSPGFWETQYF. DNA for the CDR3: TGTGCCAGCAGTCCAGGGTTCTGGGAGACCCAGTACTTC.

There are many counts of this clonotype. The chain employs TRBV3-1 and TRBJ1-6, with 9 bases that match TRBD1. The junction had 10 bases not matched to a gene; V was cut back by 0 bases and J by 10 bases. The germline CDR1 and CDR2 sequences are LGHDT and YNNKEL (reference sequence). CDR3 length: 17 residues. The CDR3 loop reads CASSQDRGGQGRSPLHF. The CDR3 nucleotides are TGTGCCAGCAGCCAAGATAGAGGAGGACAGGGGCGATCACCCCTCCACTTT.

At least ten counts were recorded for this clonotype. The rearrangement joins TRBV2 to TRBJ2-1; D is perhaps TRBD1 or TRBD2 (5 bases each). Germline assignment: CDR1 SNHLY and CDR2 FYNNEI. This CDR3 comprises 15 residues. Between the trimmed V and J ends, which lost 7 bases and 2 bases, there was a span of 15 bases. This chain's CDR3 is CASIVGDGPYNEQFF. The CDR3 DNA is TGTGCCAGCATCGTCGGGGACGGTCCCTACAATGAGCAGTTCTTC.

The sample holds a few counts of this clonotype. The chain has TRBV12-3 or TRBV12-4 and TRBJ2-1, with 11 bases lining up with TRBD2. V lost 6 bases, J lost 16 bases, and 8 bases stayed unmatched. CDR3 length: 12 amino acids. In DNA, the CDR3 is TGTGCCAGCAGGGGGACCGGGACTAGCGGTTTCTTC. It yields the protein CASRGTGTSGFF.

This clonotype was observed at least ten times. The CDR3 spells CASSQGGSGGETQYF. The DNA for the CDR3 is TGTGCCAGCAGCCAGGGGGGCTCAGGCGGGGAGACCCAGTACTTC. The chain couples TRBV4-2 to TRBJ2-5; D possibly matches TRBD1 or TRBD2 (6 bases each). Germline lookup yields CDR1 LGHNA and CDR2 YNFKEQ. Between the trimmed V and J ends, which lost 3 bases and 5 bases, there was a span of 16 bases. This CDR3 has 15 residues.

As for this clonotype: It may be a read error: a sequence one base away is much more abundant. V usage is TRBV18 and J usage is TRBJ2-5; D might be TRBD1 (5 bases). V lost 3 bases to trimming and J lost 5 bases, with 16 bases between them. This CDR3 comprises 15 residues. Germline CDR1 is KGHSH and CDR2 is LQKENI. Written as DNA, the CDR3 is TGTGCCAGCTCACCTCCTACACAGGCTACGGAGACCCAGTACTTC. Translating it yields CASSPPTQATETQYF.

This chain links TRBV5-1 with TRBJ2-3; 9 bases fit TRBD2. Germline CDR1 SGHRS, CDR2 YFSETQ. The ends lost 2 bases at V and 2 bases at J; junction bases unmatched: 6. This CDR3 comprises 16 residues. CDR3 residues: CASSLALAGNTDTQYF. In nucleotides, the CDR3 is TGCGCCAGCAGCTTAGCCCTAGCGGGGAACACAGATACGCAGTATTTT.

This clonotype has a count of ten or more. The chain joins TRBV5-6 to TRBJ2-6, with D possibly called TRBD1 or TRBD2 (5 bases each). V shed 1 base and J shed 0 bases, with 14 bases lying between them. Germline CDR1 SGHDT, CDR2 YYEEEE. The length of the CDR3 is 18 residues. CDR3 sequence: CASSLMGPPSSGANVLTF. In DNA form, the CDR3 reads TGTGCCAGCAGCTTGATGGGACCACCTAGCTCTGGGGCCAACGTCCTGACTTTC.

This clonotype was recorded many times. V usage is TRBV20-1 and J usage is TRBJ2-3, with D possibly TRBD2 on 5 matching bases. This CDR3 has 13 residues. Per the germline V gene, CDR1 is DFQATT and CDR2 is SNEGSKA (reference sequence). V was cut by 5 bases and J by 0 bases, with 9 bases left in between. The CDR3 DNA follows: TGCAGTGCTCCAATAGCGAGCACAGATACGCAGTATTTT. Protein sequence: CSAPIASTDTQYF.

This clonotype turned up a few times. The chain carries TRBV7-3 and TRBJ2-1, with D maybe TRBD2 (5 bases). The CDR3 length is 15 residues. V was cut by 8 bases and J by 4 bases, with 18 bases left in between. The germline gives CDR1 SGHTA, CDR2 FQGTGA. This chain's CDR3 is CASHPGVASYNEQFF. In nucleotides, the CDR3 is TGTGCCAGCCACCCCGGGGTAGCATCTTACAATGAGCAGTTCTTC.

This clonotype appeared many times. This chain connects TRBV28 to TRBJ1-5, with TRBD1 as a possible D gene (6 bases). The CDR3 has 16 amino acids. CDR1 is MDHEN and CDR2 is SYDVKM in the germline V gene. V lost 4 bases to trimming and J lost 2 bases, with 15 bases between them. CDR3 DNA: TGTGCCAGCAGTTCACCTTGGGCAGGGGGCAATCAGCCCCAGCATTTT. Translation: CASSSPWAGGNQPQHF.

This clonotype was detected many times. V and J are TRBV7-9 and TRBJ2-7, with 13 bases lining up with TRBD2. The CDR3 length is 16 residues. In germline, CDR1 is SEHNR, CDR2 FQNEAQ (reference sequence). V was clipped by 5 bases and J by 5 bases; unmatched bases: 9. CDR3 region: CASSPTSGRAVDEQYF. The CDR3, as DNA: TGTGCCAGCAGCCCCACTAGCGGGAGGGCCGTCGACGAGCAGTACTTC.

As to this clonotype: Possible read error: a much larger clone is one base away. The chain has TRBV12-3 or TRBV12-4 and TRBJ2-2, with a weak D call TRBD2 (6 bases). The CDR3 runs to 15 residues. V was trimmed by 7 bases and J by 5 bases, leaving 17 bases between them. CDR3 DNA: TGTGCCAGCAATAGGAGGGCCTCGGGTACCGGGGAGCTGTTTTTT. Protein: CASNRRASGTGELFF.

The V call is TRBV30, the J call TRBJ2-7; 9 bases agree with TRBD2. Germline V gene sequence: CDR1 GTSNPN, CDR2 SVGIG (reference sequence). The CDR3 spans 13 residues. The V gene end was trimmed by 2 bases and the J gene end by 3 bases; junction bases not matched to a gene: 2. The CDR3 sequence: CAWSKTSGYEQYF. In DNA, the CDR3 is TGTGCCTGGAGTAAGACTAGCGGCTACGAGCAGTACTTC.

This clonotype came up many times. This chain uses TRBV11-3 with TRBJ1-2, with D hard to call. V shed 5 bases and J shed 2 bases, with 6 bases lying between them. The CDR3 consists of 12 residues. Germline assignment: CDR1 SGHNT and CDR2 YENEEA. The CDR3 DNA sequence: TGTGCCAGCAGCCCTAACAACTATGGCTACACCTTC. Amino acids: CASSPNNYGYTF. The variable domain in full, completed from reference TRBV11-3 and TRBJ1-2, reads EAGVVQSPRYKIIEKKQPVAFWCNPISGHNTLYWYLQNLGQGPELLIRYENEEAVDDSQLPKDRFSAERLKGVDSTLKIQPAELGDSAVYLCASSPNNYGYTFGSGTRLTVV.

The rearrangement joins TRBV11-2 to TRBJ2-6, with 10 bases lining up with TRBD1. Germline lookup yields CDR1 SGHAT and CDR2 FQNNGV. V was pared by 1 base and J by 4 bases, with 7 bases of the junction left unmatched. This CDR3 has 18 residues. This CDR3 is CASSLAGTGATGANVLTF. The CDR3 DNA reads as TGTGCCAGCAGCTTAGCCGGGACAGGGGCGACAGGGGCCAACGTCCTGACTTTC.

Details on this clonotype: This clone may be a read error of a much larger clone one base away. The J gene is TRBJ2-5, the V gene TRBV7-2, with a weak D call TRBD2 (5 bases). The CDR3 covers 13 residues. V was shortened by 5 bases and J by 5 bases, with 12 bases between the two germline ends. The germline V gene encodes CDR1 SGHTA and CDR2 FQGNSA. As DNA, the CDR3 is TGTGCCAGCAGCATAGTAGCGAAGGAGACCCAGTACTTC. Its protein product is CASSIVAKETQYF.

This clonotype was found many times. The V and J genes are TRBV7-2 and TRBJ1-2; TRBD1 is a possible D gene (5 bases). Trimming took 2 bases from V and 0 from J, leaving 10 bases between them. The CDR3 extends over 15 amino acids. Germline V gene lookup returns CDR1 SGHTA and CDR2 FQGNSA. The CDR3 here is CASSLMAGTNYGYTF. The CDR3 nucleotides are TGTGCCAGCAGCTTAATGGCAGGGACTAACTATGGCTACACCTTC. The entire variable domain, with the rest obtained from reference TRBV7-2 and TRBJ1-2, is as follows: GAGVSQSPSNKVTEKGKDVELRCDPISGHTALYWYRQSLGQGLEFLIYFQGNSAPDKSGLPSDRFSAERTGGSVSTLTIQRTQQEDSAVYLCASSLMAGTNYGYTFGSGTRLTVV.

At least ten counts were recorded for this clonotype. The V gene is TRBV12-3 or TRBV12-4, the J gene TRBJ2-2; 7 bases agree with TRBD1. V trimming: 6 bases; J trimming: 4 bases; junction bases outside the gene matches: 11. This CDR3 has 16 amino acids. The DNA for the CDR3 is TGTGCCAGCAGCCGGCGAGGGGGCTTATCCACCGGGGAGCTGTTTTTT. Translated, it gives CASSRRGGLSTGELFF.